A single sample is the source of the 8 T cell receptor beta chains below, sequenced in a study of PD-1 blockade in mismatch repair-deficient tumors (dated by TCRdb to about 2017). This sample's time point label indicates: 10-day in vitro stimulation with candidate neoantigen peptide 6. Their target antigens are unknown. The protocol used for the library was the immunoSEQ multiplex PCR assay. In TCRdb, the immuneACCESS table is reduced to in-frame sequences with V and J assigned. These tables do not hold every clone; where another copy was compared, an unresolved V gene accounts for under half, and the others remain unexplained. The sample yields about 15,000 clones; 86% were counted once. Around 4.4% of the sample is in the top ten clones. The starting material was cells cultured in vitro, obtained from a patient treated with pembrolizumab. The source is an adult with mismatch repair-deficient cancer.

The chain recombines TRBV6-5 with TRBJ2-3; the match to TRBD2 covers 9 bases. Germline V lookup: CDR1 MNHEY, CDR2 SVGAGI. J was trimmed by 2 bases and V by 2 bases; bases with no gene match: 2. This CDR3 spans 15 amino acids. The CDR3 is CASSYAGGYTDTQYF. The CDR3 nucleotides read TGTGCCAGCAGTTACGCGGGAGGGTACACAGATACGCAGTATTTT.

As DNA, the CDR3 is TGTGCCAGTAGTCCGAGCGGGTTCCACTACGAGCAGTACTTC. As protein: CASSPSGFHYEQYF. The chain combines TRBV19 with TRBJ2-7; the D gene is possibly TRBD2 (6 bases). There are 14 residues in the CDR3. V dropped 5 bases and J dropped 3 bases, with 14 bases sitting between them. CDR1 is LNHDA and CDR2 is SQIVND in the germline V gene (reference sequence).

This clone was found once. This chain uses TRBV9 with TRBJ1-5; D remains ambiguous. The germline V and J ends were trimmed by 0 bases and 0 bases, with 7 bases remaining between them. The CDR3 runs to 15 residues. From germline, CDR1 is SGDLS and CDR2 YYNGEE. The CDR3 is CASSVGSNSNQPQHF. The CDR3 nucleotides read TGTGCCAGCAGCGTAGGCAGCAATAGCAATCAGCCCCAGCATTTT.

The rearrangement uses TRBV7-2 and TRBJ2-3, with 9 nucleotides matching TRBD1. J was trimmed by 5 bases and V by 5 bases; bases with no gene match: 5. This CDR3 spans 14 amino acids. The germline V gene has CDR1 SGHTA and CDR2 FQGNSA. In DNA form, the CDR3 reads TGTGCCAGCAGCGAGGGACAGGGCCTAGATACGCAGTATTTT. Protein sequence: CASSEGQGLDTQYF.

The chain uses TRBV28 and TRBJ2-5, with TRBD2 identical over 13 bases. With V trimmed by 7 bases and J by 5 bases, 13 bases remained unmatched. Looked up from germline, CDR1 is MDHEN and CDR2 is SYDVKM. This CDR3 contains 17 residues. For the CDR3, the DNA is TGTGCCAGCAATCTACTAGCGGGAGGGCCGGATATGGAGACCCAGTACTTC. Amino acid sequence: CASNLLAGGPDMETQYF.

The chain employs TRBV5-4 and TRBJ2-7; 7 bases line up with TRBD2. This CDR3 is built from 16 residues. Germline V gives CDR1 SGHNT, CDR2 YYREEE (reference sequence). Trimming at V came to 3 bases and at J to 0 bases, leaving 9 bases not matched to a gene. This CDR3 is CASSSLFGRDSYEQYF. In DNA form, the CDR3 reads TGTGCCAGCAGCTCCCTTTTTGGGAGGGACTCCTACGAGCAGTACTTC.

The chain carries TRBV5-1 and TRBJ1-2; D unclear. The CDR3 totals 14 residues. V was cut by 3 bases and J by 5 bases, with 14 bases left in between. Germline V lookup: CDR1 SGHRS, CDR2 YFSETQ. The CDR3, as DNA: TGCGCCAGCAGCTCCGGACTAAGTGGGTATGGCTACACCTTC. It specifies CASSSGLSGYGYTF.

The V and J genes are TRBV11-3 and TRBJ2-1; possibly TRBD2 for D (5 bases). CDR1 is SGHNT and CDR2 is YENEEA in the germline V gene. This CDR3 contains 15 residues. V shed 8 bases and J shed 2 bases, with 16 bases lying between them. CDR3 nucleotide sequence: TGTGCCAGCCCAAACCGGGGTAACCCCTACAATGAGCAGTTCTTC. It codes for CASPNRGNPYNEQFF.